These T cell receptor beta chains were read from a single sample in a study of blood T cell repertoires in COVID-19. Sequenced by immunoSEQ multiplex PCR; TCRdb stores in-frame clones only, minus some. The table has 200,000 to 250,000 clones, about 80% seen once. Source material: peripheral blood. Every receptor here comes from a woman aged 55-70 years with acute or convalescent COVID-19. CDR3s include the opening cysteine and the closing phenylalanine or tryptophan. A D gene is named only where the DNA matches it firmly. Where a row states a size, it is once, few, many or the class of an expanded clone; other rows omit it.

TGTGCCAGCAGCCGGGGACAGGGTTGGTCTGAAGCTTTCTTT,CASSRGQGWSEAFF,TRBV6-6,-,TRBD1,TRBJ1-1
TGTGCCAGCAGCGAGACGTACCGGGACAGTGGGAACATTCAGTACTTC,CASSETYRDSGNIQYF,TRBV11-2,once,TRBD1,TRBJ2-4
TGTGCCAGCAGCCTTACAGCCAGGGGGGCTTTCTTT,CASSLTARGAFF,TRBV4-2,once,TRBD1,TRBJ1-1
TGTGCCAGCAGCAGACAGGGACTCCAAGAGACCCAGTACTTC,CASSRQGLQETQYF,TRBV5-4,-,-,TRBJ2-5
TGTGCCAGTACGGATAGCGGGGACCCCACAGATACGCAGTATTTT,CASTDSGDPTDTQYF,TRBV19,-,TRBD2,TRBJ2-3
TGTGCCAGCAGTCTCGTTTCCTATGGCTACACCTTC,CASSLVSYGYTF,TRBV28,-,-,TRBJ1-2
TGCGCCAGCAGCCAAGATCACGGTTCACCCCTCCACTTT,CASSQDHGSPLHF,TRBV4-1,-,-,TRBJ1-6
TGTGCCAGCAGAACAGGGGAGAAGACTGAAGCTTTCTTT,CASRTGEKTEAFF,TRBV27,-,TRBD1,TRBJ1-1
TGCGCCAGCAGCTTGCGTTTGAGGTCCACTGAAGCTTTCTTT,CASSLRLRSTEAFF,TRBV5-1,-,-,TRBJ1-1
TGTGCCAGCAGCTTAGGAGGGGGGACAGGCAGCAATGAGCAGTTCTTC,CASSLGGGTGSNEQFF,TRBV7-2,-,TRBD1,TRBJ2-1
TGCAGCGTACAGTCTAACTATGGCTACACCTTC,CSVQSNYGYTF,TRBV29-1,-,-,TRBJ1-2